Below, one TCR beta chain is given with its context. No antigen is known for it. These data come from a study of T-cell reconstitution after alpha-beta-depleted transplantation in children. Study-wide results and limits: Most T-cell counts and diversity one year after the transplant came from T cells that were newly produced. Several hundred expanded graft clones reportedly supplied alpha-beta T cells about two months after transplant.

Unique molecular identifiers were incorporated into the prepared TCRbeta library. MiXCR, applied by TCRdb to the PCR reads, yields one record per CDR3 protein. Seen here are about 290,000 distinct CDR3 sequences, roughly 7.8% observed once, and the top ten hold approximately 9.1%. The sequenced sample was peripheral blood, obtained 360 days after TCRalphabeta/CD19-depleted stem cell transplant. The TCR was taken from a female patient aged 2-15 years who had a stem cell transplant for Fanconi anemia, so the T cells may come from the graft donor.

The CDR3: CASSPRDRHNEQFF. For the CDR3, the DNA is TGTGCCAGCAGCCCCCGGGACAGACACAATGAGCAGTTCTTC. The chain couples TRBV7-3 to TRBJ2-1; 7 bases agree with TRBD1. This CDR3 has 14 residues. The V segment lost 5 bases and the J segment 5 bases; nucleotides outside the gene matches: 6. The germline V gene has CDR1 SGHTA and CDR2 FQGTGA.